A selection of T cell receptor beta chains follows, all from one sample in a study of response to subunit inactivated influenza vaccine. Via MiXCR, TCRdb re-called the RT-PCR reads, giving one row per CDR3 protein. This table holds about 300,000 distinct CDR3 sequences, around 20% found once. The source was PBMCs from blood, collected about 19 months after vaccination. The receptors derive from a man aged 50 to 69 who received an inactivated influenza vaccine. CDR3s include the opening cysteine and the closing phenylalanine or tryptophan. The order of the fields is D gene, clone size, J gene, V gene, CDR3 DNA, CDR3 protein. The D gene is left open where the match is weak. Rows may omit the clone size; those that give it use once, few, many or a size class.

d_gene: TRBD2
abundance: NA
j_gene: TRBJ2-1
v_gene: TRBV6-2/TRBV6-3
CDR3nt: TGTGCCAGCAACGGACTAGCGGGATTAAATTACAATGAGCAGTTCTTC
CDR3aa: CASNGLAGLNYNEQFF

d_gene: TRBD1
abundance: NA
j_gene: TRBJ1-4
v_gene: TRBV5-1
CDR3nt: TGCGCCAGCAGCTCCTGGACAGGAGATGAAAAACTGTTTTTT
CDR3aa: CASSSWTGDEKLFF

d_gene: TRBD2
abundance: few
j_gene: TRBJ2-7
v_gene: TRBV7-9
CDR3nt: TGTGCCAGCAGACCGACTAGCGGGGCCCTCTGGGAGCAGTACTTC
CDR3aa: CASRPTSGALWEQYF

d_gene: TRBD2
abundance: NA
j_gene: TRBJ2-1
v_gene: TRBV2
CDR3nt: TGTGCCAGCACCGGGACTACCTACAATGAGCAGTTCTTC
CDR3aa: CASTGTTYNEQFF

d_gene: TRBD2
abundance: few
j_gene: TRBJ2-1
v_gene: TRBV6-1
CDR3nt: TGTGCCAGCAGGCCCGGGGGGAACTCCTACAATGAGCAGTTCTTC
CDR3aa: CASRPGGNSYNEQFF

d_gene: NA
abundance: many
j_gene: TRBJ1-2
v_gene: TRBV5-1
CDR3nt: TGCGCCAGCAGCTTGGCTGTCAGCTACTATGGCTACACCTTC
CDR3aa: CASSLAVSYYGYTF

d_gene: NA
abundance: many
j_gene: TRBJ1-2
v_gene: TRBV5-6
CDR3nt: TGTGCCAGCAGCCCGTGGCCAGGGGATGGTAATAATGGCTACACCTTC
CDR3aa: CASSPWPGDGNNGYTF

d_gene: NA
abundance: NA
j_gene: TRBJ1-5
v_gene: TRBV20-1
CDR3nt: TGCAGTGCTAGAGGGGAGACACGGCAGCCCCAGCATTTT
CDR3aa: CSARGETRQPQHF

d_gene: TRBD1
abundance: NA
j_gene: TRBJ2-1
v_gene: TRBV5-4
CDR3nt: TGTGCCAGCAGCTTGGGACGAGAGGGGGCGGTATATTCCTACAATGAGCAGTTCTTC
CDR3aa: CASSLGREGAVYSYNEQFF

d_gene: NA
abundance: NA
j_gene: TRBJ1-6
v_gene: TRBV7-9
CDR3nt: TGTGCCAGCAGCTTAGAACGGACAGACTCCTATAATTCACCCCTCCACTTT
CDR3aa: CASSLERTDSYNSPLHF

d_gene: NA
abundance: many
j_gene: TRBJ1-2
v_gene: TRBV4-3
CDR3nt: TGCGCCAGCAGCCAAGATCTTGGGACACATTATGGCTACACCTTC
CDR3aa: CASSQDLGTHYGYTF

d_gene: NA
abundance: NA
j_gene: TRBJ1-2
v_gene: TRBV5-6
CDR3nt: TGTGCCAGCAGCCGGGAGGGGTCAAACTATGGCTACACCTTC
CDR3aa: CASSREGSNYGYTF

d_gene: NA
abundance: many
j_gene: TRBJ1-2
v_gene: TRBV20-1
CDR3nt: TGCAGTGCTAGGACGACTGGCTACACCTTC
CDR3aa: CSARTTGYTF

d_gene: TRBD1
abundance: few
j_gene: TRBJ2-2
v_gene: TRBV25-1
CDR3nt: TGTGCCAGCAGAAAGACAGGGTCGAACACCGGGGAGCTGTTTTTT
CDR3aa: CASRKTGSNTGELFF

d_gene: NA
abundance: few
j_gene: TRBJ1-1
v_gene: TRBV28
CDR3nt: TGTGCCAGCACCTTGGGACGGATGAACACTGAAGCTTTCTTT
CDR3aa: CASTLGRMNTEAFF

d_gene: TRBD2
abundance: NA
j_gene: TRBJ2-5
v_gene: TRBV27
CDR3nt: TGTGCCAGCGGGGCCGGGACTAGAGCAGAGACCCAGTACTTC
CDR3aa: CASGAGTRAETQYF

d_gene: NA
abundance: NA
j_gene: TRBJ2-1
v_gene: TRBV28
CDR3nt: TGTGCCAGCAGTTTTGCACCGAGCTCTGTTACGTCGTCCATGAATGAGCAGTTCTTC
CDR3aa: CASSFAPSSVTSSMNEQFF

d_gene: NA
abundance: few
j_gene: TRBJ1-5
v_gene: TRBV29-1
CDR3nt: TGCAGCGTTAGTGACGGGAGATATCAGCCCCAGCATTTT
CDR3aa: CSVSDGRYQPQHF

d_gene: NA
abundance: few
j_gene: TRBJ2-1
v_gene: TRBV20-1
CDR3nt: TGCAGTGCTAGGGAAGCTGGACTGACGATATACAATGAGCAGTTCTTC
CDR3aa: CSAREAGLTIYNEQFF

d_gene: NA
abundance: NA
j_gene: TRBJ1-1
v_gene: TRBV5-1
CDR3nt: TGCGCCAGCAGCTTGAATTTAGGGGCAGCCACTGAAGCTTTCTTT
CDR3aa: CASSLNLGAATEAFF

d_gene: NA
abundance: many
j_gene: TRBJ1-2
v_gene: TRBV6-1
CDR3nt: TGTGCCAGCAGTAGAGGACAGTCGGGGAACTATGGCTACACCTTC
CDR3aa: CASSRGQSGNYGYTF

d_gene: NA
abundance: NA
j_gene: TRBJ2-6
v_gene: TRBV15
CDR3nt: TGTGCCACCAGCAGAGTGGACAACTCTGGGGCCAACGTCCTGACTTTC
CDR3aa: CATSRVDNSGANVLTF

d_gene: TRBD1
abundance: many
j_gene: TRBJ2-2
v_gene: TRBV27
CDR3nt: TGTGCCAGCAGCCCGGACAGGGTATTGGTCGGGGAGCTGTTTTTT
CDR3aa: CASSPDRVLVGELFF

d_gene: TRBD2
abundance: NA
j_gene: TRBJ2-7
v_gene: TRBV7-2
CDR3nt: TGTGCCAGCAGCTTAAGGCCGGCTAGCGGGGGTAACGAGCAGTACTTC
CDR3aa: CASSLRPASGGNEQYF

d_gene: NA
abundance: many
j_gene: TRBJ1-3
v_gene: TRBV14
CDR3nt: TGTGCCAGCAGCCAAGGCGTGCGGGGGACCATATATTTT
CDR3aa: CASSQGVRGTIYF

d_gene: NA
abundance: few
j_gene: TRBJ1-2
v_gene: TRBV5-1
CDR3nt: TGCGCCAGCAGCCGATACCAGGGCTATGGCTACACCTTC
CDR3aa: CASSRYQGYGYTF

d_gene: NA
abundance: many
j_gene: TRBJ1-5
v_gene: TRBV12-3/TRBV12-4
CDR3nt: TGTGCCAGCAGGGCGAGGAGCAATCAGCCCCAGCATTTT
CDR3aa: CASRARSNQPQHF

d_gene: NA
abundance: many
j_gene: TRBJ1-4
v_gene: TRBV6-5
CDR3nt: TGTGCCAGCAGTTACAGGAGCCGGGTGTACGATGAAAAACTGTTTTTT
CDR3aa: CASSYRSRVYDEKLFF

d_gene: NA
abundance: few
j_gene: TRBJ2-1
v_gene: TRBV5-1
CDR3nt: TGCGCCAGCAGCTTGAACTTGCGGGGGCGTGATGAGCAGTTCTTC
CDR3aa: CASSLNLRGRDEQFF

d_gene: TRBD2
abundance: NA
j_gene: TRBJ2-1
v_gene: TRBV28
CDR3nt: TGTGCCAGCAGTCAAGGACTAGCGGTTTACAATGAGCAGTTCTTC
CDR3aa: CASSQGLAVYNEQFF

d_gene: TRBD2
abundance: NA
j_gene: TRBJ2-1
v_gene: TRBV11-2
CDR3nt: TGTGCCAGCAGCTTACCCGCCGTGGCTAGCGGGAGTATGTGGGAGCAGTTCTTC
CDR3aa: CASSLPAVASGSMWEQFF

d_gene: TRBD2
abundance: many
j_gene: TRBJ2-5
v_gene: TRBV11-2
CDR3nt: TGTGCCAGCAGCTGGACTAGCGGAGTTGGAGAGACCCAGTACTTC
CDR3aa: CASSWTSGVGETQYF

d_gene: NA
abundance: NA
j_gene: TRBJ1-1
v_gene: TRBV5-1
CDR3nt: TGCGCCAGCCGGCAGAGGGGTGACACTGAAGCTTTCTTT
CDR3aa: CASRQRGDTEAFF

d_gene: NA
abundance: NA
j_gene: TRBJ1-4
v_gene: TRBV20-1
CDR3nt: TGCAGTGCTCCCGACAGCCTCGCTAGTGAAAAACTGTTTTTT
CDR3aa: CSAPDSLASEKLFF

d_gene: NA
abundance: NA
j_gene: TRBJ1-1
v_gene: TRBV23-1
CDR3nt: TGCGCCAGCAGTCACCCACAGGCGAGTGCTTTCTTT
CDR3aa: CASSHPQASAFF

d_gene: NA
abundance: NA
j_gene: TRBJ2-1
v_gene: TRBV7-6
CDR3nt: TGTGCCAGCAGCAACGAATTAGCTAAACCATACAATGAGCAGTTCTTC
CDR3aa: CASSNELAKPYNEQFF

d_gene: NA
abundance: few
j_gene: TRBJ1-2
v_gene: TRBV6-2/TRBV6-3
CDR3nt: TGTGCCAGCAGTCCCGACAAGGGCTACACCTTC
CDR3aa: CASSPDKGYTF

d_gene: TRBD2
abundance: NA
j_gene: TRBJ2-1
v_gene: TRBV3-1
CDR3nt: TGTGCCAGCAGCCAAGCTAGCGGGACGCGAATTGCTGAGCAGTTCTTC
CDR3aa: CASSQASGTRIAEQFF

d_gene: NA
abundance: NA
j_gene: TRBJ1-1
v_gene: TRBV5-1
CDR3nt: TGCGCCAGCAAGTTAGGATTGGACACTGAAGCTTTCTTT
CDR3aa: CASKLGLDTEAFF

d_gene: TRBD2
abundance: few
j_gene: TRBJ2-7
v_gene: TRBV29-1
CDR3nt: TGCAGCGTTGAAGATCCGGGGGGGAGCTCCTACGAGCAGTACTTC
CDR3aa: CSVEDPGGSSYEQYF

d_gene: NA
abundance: NA
j_gene: TRBJ2-1
v_gene: TRBV29-1
CDR3nt: TGCAGCGTTGAGTTGACAGTTTACAATGAGCAGTTCTTC
CDR3aa: CSVELTVYNEQFF

d_gene: TRBD1
abundance: few
j_gene: TRBJ1-6
v_gene: TRBV6-1
CDR3nt: TGTGCCAGCAGAGGAGGGGGCCGTGGCTCCTATAATTCACCCCTCCACTTT
CDR3aa: CASRGGGRGSYNSPLHF

d_gene: NA
abundance: NA
j_gene: TRBJ2-7
v_gene: TRBV20-1
CDR3nt: TGCAGTGCTAGAGATATCGAAGAACAGGCCTACGAGCAGTACTTC
CDR3aa: CSARDIEEQAYEQYF

d_gene: NA
abundance: few
j_gene: TRBJ1-6
v_gene: TRBV18
CDR3nt: TGTGCCAGCTCACCATTTGAGACAGCCAACTCACCCCTCCACTTT
CDR3aa: CASSPFETANSPLHF

d_gene: TRBD2
abundance: NA
j_gene: TRBJ2-3
v_gene: TRBV15
CDR3nt: TGTGCCACCAGTCCTCTAGCGGGAGGAGATACGCAGTATTTT
CDR3aa: CATSPLAGGDTQYF

d_gene: TRBD2
abundance: NA
j_gene: TRBJ2-3
v_gene: TRBV4-3
CDR3nt: TGCGCCAGCAGCCGTCGGACTAGCGGGAATACAGATACGCAGTATTTT
CDR3aa: CASSRRTSGNTDTQYF

d_gene: TRBD1
abundance: many
j_gene: TRBJ1-2
v_gene: TRBV12-3/TRBV12-4
CDR3nt: TGTGCCAGCAGTTACCCCAGTCCCGGGACAGGGAACTATGGCTACACCTTC
CDR3aa: CASSYPSPGTGNYGYTF

d_gene: TRBD1
abundance: many
j_gene: TRBJ1-1
v_gene: TRBV3-1
CDR3nt: TGTGCCAGCAGCCCCGGGACAGGGTCAATGAACACTGAAGCTTTCTTT
CDR3aa: CASSPGTGSMNTEAFF

d_gene: NA
abundance: few
j_gene: TRBJ1-4
v_gene: TRBV27
CDR3nt: TGTGCCAGCAGTTTATATCCGGGGGCCTATGAAAAACTGTTTTTT
CDR3aa: CASSLYPGAYEKLFF

d_gene: NA
abundance: NA
j_gene: TRBJ2-1
v_gene: TRBV4-3
CDR3nt: TGCGCCAGCAGCCGAAGGGAGACGGGTGAGCAGTTCTTC
CDR3aa: CASSRRETGEQFF

d_gene: NA
abundance: NA
j_gene: TRBJ2-7
v_gene: TRBV6-5
CDR3nt: TGTGCCAGCAGTTACTCCAAGGGTGGCAGGGGCTACGAGCAGTACTTC
CDR3aa: CASSYSKGGRGYEQYF

d_gene: NA
abundance: NA
j_gene: TRBJ2-7
v_gene: TRBV7-9
CDR3nt: TGTGCCAGCAGCCCCGATTTAGCGAGGGACGAGCAGTACTTC
CDR3aa: CASSPDLARDEQYF

d_gene: TRBD2
abundance: NA
j_gene: TRBJ2-3
v_gene: TRBV9
CDR3nt: TGTGCCAGCAGCGTAGCTCCCAGCGGGGGGGCAGATACGCAGTATTTT
CDR3aa: CASSVAPSGGADTQYF

d_gene: TRBD1
abundance: NA
j_gene: TRBJ2-3
v_gene: TRBV20-1
CDR3nt: TGCAGTGCAGGGGACAGGGGCACAGATACGCAGTATTTT
CDR3aa: CSAGDRGTDTQYF

d_gene: NA
abundance: few
j_gene: TRBJ1-2
v_gene: TRBV18
CDR3nt: TGTGCCAGCTCACCTGTCGGGGAGAACTATGGCTACACCTTC
CDR3aa: CASSPVGENYGYTF